This T cell receptor beta chain was retrieved from a study of tumor-infiltrating lymphocytes in primary liver carcinoma. As for the study in general: Roughly 3.5 to 8 million productive TCRbeta reads came from each sample, comparable across tissue types.

Total RNA amounting to 500 ng was the source from which TCR beta cDNA was made with a constant-region primer. Slightly modified ARM-PCR with three nested multiplex PCR rounds yielded TCR beta libraries. It was with TRBV1-TRBV30 forward primers and a C-beta reverse primer that the first two PCR rounds were run, at around 11 cycles each. TCRdb reprocessed the multiplex PCR reads via MiXCR and lists one record per CDR3 protein. The sample includes about 120,000 distinct CDR3 sequences, 55% to 75% of them seen just once. The germline CDR1 and CDR2 sequences are SEHNR and FQNEAQ (reference sequence). V lost 2 bases and J lost 3, with 10 bases in between. This CDR3 contains 14 residues. From unsorted bulk tissue weighing roughly 19-32 mg, DNA and RNA were co-extracted. Sampling of every tumor involved five separate regions. These included the tumor centre. Tumor samples were assessed, and every one had over 75% viable tumor cells.

The sequenced sample was liver tumor tissue from sampling region 1. Subset in this sample: tumor region T1, superior pole. This receptor was taken from a woman between 55 and 75 years old with primary liver carcinoma and hepatitis B virus infection. The chain is built from TRBV7-9 and TRBJ1-1; a possible D gene is TRBD1 (6 bases). The CDR3 DNA sequence: TGTGCCAGCAGCTTATTACAGGGATACACTGAAGCTTTCTTT. Its protein product is CASSLLQGYTEAFF.